This T cell receptor beta chain was identified in a study of blood T cell repertoires in COVID-19. Study-wide background: The cDNA or gDNA used as material had been derived from T cells, B-cell-depleted T cells, or PBMCs.

In the study's own analysis: From reference gene primer amplification, estimates of nucleated cell counts were derived. Clones were sequenced by immunoSEQ multiplex PCR, and TCRdb holds only the in-frame ones, with some missing. V and J calls plus clone size are reproduced from that table; the DNA served to infer D and trimming. The sample consists of more than 400,000 clones, approximately 83% of them appearing once. CDR3 length: 16 residues. Germline V lookup: CDR1 SGDLS, CDR2 YYNGEE. Trimming took off 3 bases at V and 0 bases at J, with 15 bases between the two ends. The source material was peripheral blood. The receptor was derived from a human donor in a cohort sampled during active COVID-19. The chain uses TRBV9 and TRBJ1-2, with D maybe TRBD1 (5 bases). CDR3 nucleotide sequence: TGTGCCAGCAGCGCAGAATATACAGGATCTAACTATGGCTACACCTTC. Residues: CASSAEYTGSNYGYTF.